Shown below are 16 T cell receptor beta chains from a single sample sequenced in a study of OX40 agonist ivuxolimab in advanced cancers. Assay used: immunoSEQ multiplex PCR; TCRdb lists only in-frame clones, some missing. The table lists about 14,000 clones, 80% of them singletons. The sample in question was CD4+ or CD8+ T cells sorted from blood, obtained in a trial of the OX40 agonist ivuxolimab. These receptors came from an adult with an advanced solid tumor such as melanoma, head and neck, liver or kidney cancer.

The J gene is TRBJ1-1, the V gene TRBV27; no clear D gene. Trimming pared 0 bases from V and 3 bases from J, leaving 5 bases between. The CDR3 contains 13 residues. CDR1 is MNHEY and CDR2 is SMNVEV in the germline V gene (reference sequence). CDR3 nucleotides: TGTGCCAGCAGTTTATCGGGTTACACTGAAGCTTTCTTT. Translation gives CASSLSGYTEAFF.

The rearrangement joins TRBV9 to TRBJ2-1; maybe TRBD2 (5 bases). This CDR3 is built from 15 residues. Germline V lookup: CDR1 SGDLS, CDR2 YYNGEE. Trimming removed 0 bases at V and 0 bases at J, with 7 bases between. The CDR3 sequence: CASSVGADSYNEQFF. CDR3 coding DNA: TGTGCCAGCAGCGTAGGAGCGGACTCCTACAATGAGCAGTTCTTC.

The chain couples TRBV19 to TRBJ2-1, with TRBD2 matching over 12 bases. Germline CDR1 reads LNHDA; CDR2 reads SQIVND (reference sequence). J lost 6 bases, V lost 3 bases, and 3 bases had no gene match. This CDR3 is built from 15 residues. In nucleotides, the CDR3 is TGTGCCAGTAGTATCCTAGCGGGAGGGCGCAATGAGCAGTTCTTC. Translation gives CASSILAGGRNEQFF.

J is TRBJ2-3 and V is TRBV28; D uncertain. This CDR3 has 15 residues. Germline CDR1 MDHEN, CDR2 SYDVKM. V was clipped by 7 bases and J by 0 bases, with 14 bases between them. The CDR3 DNA is TGTGCCAGCACAGCTCCACAGCAGAGCACAGATACGCAGTATTTT. The encoded protein is CASTAPQQSTDTQYF.

V is TRBV7-9 and J is TRBJ2-4; 9 bases map to TRBD1. In germline, CDR1 is SEHNR, CDR2 FQNEAQ (reference sequence). The CDR3 runs 16 residues. J lost 5 bases, V lost 5 bases, and 10 bases had no gene match. The CDR3 sequence: CASSARTGVDENIQYF. In nucleotides, the CDR3 is TGTGCCAGCAGCGCCCGGACAGGGGTGGATGAAAACATTCAGTACTTC.

This clone has just a few counts. The germline gene is not matched at one end of the junction; a read error may be the cause. The V and J genes are TRBV5-4 and TRBJ1-1; maybe TRBD1 (5 bases). This CDR3 is 12 amino acids long. Looked up from germline, CDR1 is SGHNT and CDR2 is YYREEE (reference sequence). In DNA, the CDR3 is TGCGCCAGCAGCCATGGGACCAATGAAGCTTTCTTT. Translated, it gives CASSHGTNEAFF.

The CDR3: CASKVGSGELFF. The CDR3 DNA sequence: TGTGCCAGCAAGGTGGGATCCGGGGAGCTGTTTTTT. V usage is TRBV6-1 and J usage is TRBJ2-2, with no clear D. CDR1 and CDR2 (germline): MNHNS, SASEGT. This CDR3 has 12 amino acids. Between the trimmed V and J ends, which lost 7 bases and 6 bases, there was a span of 9 bases.

The chain carries TRBV15 and TRBJ1-1; D unresolved. Germline V CDR1 and CDR2: LNHNV, YYDKDF (reference sequence). The V gene lost 0 bases and the J gene lost 6 bases, with 14 bases spanning the gap. This CDR3 contains 15 residues. This chain's CDR3 is CATSRDRSVFSEAFF. The DNA for the CDR3 is TGTGCCACCAGCAGAGATAGGTCAGTCTTTTCTGAAGCTTTCTTT.

The V call is TRBV12-5, the J call TRBJ2-2; no reliable D call. There are 13 residues in the CDR3. Trimming shortened V by 2 bases and J by 6 bases, and 7 bases separated the two germline ends. CDR1 and CDR2 (germline): LGHNT, FRNRAP. CDR3 sequence reads: CASGLNSAGELFF. The CDR3 nucleotides are TGTGCTAGTGGTTTGAATTCGGCCGGGGAGCTGTTTTTT.

J is TRBJ2-7 and V is TRBV27, with a weak D call TRBD2 (6 bases). This CDR3 has 11 residues. Germline V gene sequence: CDR1 MNHEY, CDR2 SMNVEV (reference sequence). The V and J ends lost 10 bases and 2 bases respectively, with 9 bases between them. Here the CDR3 reads CANGGTYEQYF. Written as DNA, the CDR3 is TGTGCCAATGGGGGGACCTACGAGCAGTACTTC.

This sequence joins TRBV9 and TRBJ1-4; TRBD1 agrees at 7 bases. The CDR3 runs to 15 residues. J lost 5 bases, V lost 4 bases, and 8 bases had no gene match. Per the germline V gene, CDR1 is SGDLS and CDR2 is YYNGEE. The CDR3 region is CASSSSGTANEKLFF. The DNA of the CDR3 is TGTGCCAGCAGCAGTTCCGGGACAGCAAATGAAAAACTGTTTTTT.

V gene TRBV14 combines with J gene TRBJ2-1; a weak D match, TRBD2 (6 bases). V lost 6 bases and J lost 4, with 16 bases in between. This CDR3 contains 15 residues. Germline V gene data show CDR1 as SGHDN and CDR2 as FVKESK. The CDR3 DNA reads TGTGCCAGCAGTTCGGGCGGGATCTTATACAATGAGCAGTTCTTC. Its protein is CASSSGGILYNEQFF.

This chain joins TRBV4-2 and TRBJ2-1, with no clear D. Per germline, CDR1 LGHNA and CDR2 YNFKEQ. Trimming left V 0 bases short and J 6 bases short, with 12 bases between. The CDR3 has 15 amino acids. The CDR3 region is CASSQELILGNEQFF. As DNA, the CDR3 is TGTGCCAGCAGCCAAGAACTCATCTTAGGCAATGAGCAGTTCTTC.

V gene TRBV6-6 combines with J gene TRBJ1-1; maybe TRBD1 (5 bases). CDR3 size: 14 residues. V was trimmed by 7 bases and J by 3 bases, leaving 15 bases between them. The germline V gene encodes CDR1 MNHNY and CDR2 SVGAGI (reference sequence). The CDR3 DNA reads as TGTGCCAGCACCTCTGAGGGGCGGTACACTGAAGCTTTCTTT. Residues: CASTSEGRYTEAFF.

This chain links TRBV6-4 with TRBJ2-1, with D hard to call. The CDR3 length is 14 residues. V lost 6 bases to trimming and J lost 6 bases, with 15 bases between them. Germline-derived CDR1 and CDR2 are MRHNA and SNTAGT. CDR3 loop: CASSEMSGANEQFF. The CDR3 coding sequence is TGTGCCAGCAGCGAGATGTCCGGCGCCAATGAGCAGTTCTTC.

The gene calls are TRBV19 and TRBJ2-5; a weak D match, TRBD1 (6 bases). Deletions cut 6 bases from V and 4 bases from J, with 12 bases between. CDR1 is LNHDA and CDR2 is SQIVND in the germline V gene (reference sequence). CDR3 size: 13 residues. The CDR3 sequence is CASSPGDRETQYF. For the CDR3, the DNA is TGTGCCAGTAGCCCAGGGGATCGAGAGACCCAGTACTTC. The complete variable domain, with remaining parts taken from reference TRBV19 and TRBJ2-5, reads DGGITQSPKYLFRKEGQNVTLSCEQNLNHDAMYWYRQDPGQGLRLIYYSQIVNDFQKGDIAEGYSVSREKKESFPLTVTSAQKNPTAFYLCASSPGDRETQYFGPGTRLLVL.